This TCR beta chain derives from a study of T cells in localized non-small cell lung cancer. This clone was detected only a few times. The antigen is undetermined. Study results and limitations: Appearance in adjacent lung was seen for a median around 58 of the top 100 tumor clones. Longer overall survival was seen with higher T cell density measured in blood. Sequencing involved a lone tumor region, leaving heterogeneity possible. Measurement of T cell clonality placed uninvolved adjacent lung highest, above the level in tumor.

Clones were sequenced by immunoSEQ multiplex PCR, and TCRdb holds only the in-frame ones, with some missing. The sample has about 31,000 clones; roughly 87% are singletons. CDR1 is SGHDT, CDR2 YYEEEE, per germline. This CDR3 has 12 residues. Trimming pared 2 bases from V and 6 bases from J, leaving 3 bases between. Material: peripheral blood mononuclear cells, obtained before any cancer treatment. The TCR sequence derives from a woman aged 35 to 75 with stage III lung adenocarcinoma. V usage is TRBV5-6 and J usage is TRBJ1-6; D is unclear. This chain's CDR3 is CASSFANSPLHF. CDR3 in DNA: TGTGCCAGCAGCTTCGCTAATTCACCCCTCCACTTT.